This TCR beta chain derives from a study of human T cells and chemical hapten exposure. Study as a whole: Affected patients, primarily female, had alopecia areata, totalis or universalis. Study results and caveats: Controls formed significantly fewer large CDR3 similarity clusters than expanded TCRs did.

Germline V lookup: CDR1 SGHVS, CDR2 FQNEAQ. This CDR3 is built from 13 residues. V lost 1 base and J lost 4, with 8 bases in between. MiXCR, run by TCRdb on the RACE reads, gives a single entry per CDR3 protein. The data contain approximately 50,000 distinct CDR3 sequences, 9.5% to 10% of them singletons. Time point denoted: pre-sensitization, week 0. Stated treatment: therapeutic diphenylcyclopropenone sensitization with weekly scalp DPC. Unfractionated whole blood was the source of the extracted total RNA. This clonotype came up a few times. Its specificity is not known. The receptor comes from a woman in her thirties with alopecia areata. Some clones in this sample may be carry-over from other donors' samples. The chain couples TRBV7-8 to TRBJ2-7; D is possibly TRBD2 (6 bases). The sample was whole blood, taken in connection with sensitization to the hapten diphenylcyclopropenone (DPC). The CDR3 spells CASSLVGGYEQYF. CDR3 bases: TGTGCCAGCAGCTTAGTTGGGGGGTACGAGCAGTACTTC.